A selection of T cell receptor beta chains follows, all from one sample in a study of blood T cells in healthy people across ages. TCRdb passed the 5' RACE reads through MiXCR, listing each CDR3 protein once. The sample carries approximately 900,000 distinct CDR3 sequences, 25% to 35% recorded once. The data were also submitted as part of a second study, on T cells of mothers and their children.

Sequences were obtained from blood. The origin of the receptors is a middle-aged woman in good health. The CDR3 runs from the conserved cysteine through the conserved F or W. D genes are given only for firm matches. Clone size appears in some rows only: once, few, many, or a class for an expanded clone.

d_call,cdr3_length,v_call,clone_size,j_call,cdr3_nt,cdr3_aa
-,14,TRBV12-3/TRBV12-4,many,TRBJ2-1,TGTGCCAGCAGTGTGACGGGGGGCAACAATGAGCAGTTCTTC,CASSVTGGNNEQFF
-,13,TRBV7-9,-,TRBJ2-1,TGTGCCCGCAGCTCGGGAGTTTACAATGAGCAGTTCTTC,CARSSGVYNEQFF
-,16,TRBV4-1,few,TRBJ1-5,TGCGCCAGCAGCCAAGAGGTGGGTCTAAGCAATCAGCCCCAGCATTTT,CASSQEVGLSNQPQHF
-,11,TRBV12-3/TRBV12-4,few,TRBJ1-2,TGTGTTACAGGGAGAGGCTATGGCTACACCTTC,CVTGRGYGYTF
TRBD2,15,TRBV24-1,-,TRBJ2-2,TGTGCCACCAATTTAGGCAGCGGGGGGACCGGGGAGCGGTTTTTT,CATNLGSGGTGERFF
TRBD2,15,TRBV20-1,-,TRBJ2-1,TGCAGTGCTGGGGGACTAGCGGGGCCCTACAATGAGCAGTTCTTC,CSAGGLAGPYNEQFF
TRBD1,13,TRBV20-1,-,TRBJ2-7,TGCAGTGCTCGGGACAGGGGGCTACATGGGCAGTACTTC,CSARDRGLHGQYF
-,13,TRBV29-1,many,TRBJ2-7,TGCAGCGTTAGCCTCGCCGCGTTCGACGAGCAGTACTTC,CSVSLAAFDEQYF
-,13,TRBV12-5,-,TRBJ2-1,TGTGCTAGTGCCCTGGCCGGGGCGGGTGAGCAGTTCTTC,CASALAGAGEQFF
-,14,TRBV9,few,TRBJ1-1,TGTGCCAGCAGCGTAGGGGAGGGGGACACTGAAGCTTTCTTT,CASSVGEGDTEAFF
-,15,TRBV9,few,TRBJ1-2,TGTGCCAGCAGCCCCAGGGGTGCCGCCGACTATGGCTACACCTTC,CASSPRGAADYGYTF
TRBD1,15,TRBV12-3/TRBV12-4,-,TRBJ1-1,TGTGCCAGCAGCTCCAACCGGGACAGCTACACTGAAGCTTTCTTT,CASSSNRDSYTEAFF
-,14,TRBV5-1,many,TRBJ1-4,TGCGCCAGCAGCTTAGGGGTCGCTAATGAAAAACTGTTTTTT,CASSLGVANEKLFF
-,18,TRBV24-1,-,TRBJ2-6,TGTGCCACCAGTGATTTTCGGGGCTGGGGCTCTGGGGCCAACGTCCTGACTTTC,CATSDFRGWGSGANVLTF
-,16,TRBV5-1,-,TRBJ2-3,TGCGCCAGCAGCTTGGGTCTAGCAGATGTTCCAGATACGCAGTATTTT,CASSLGLADVPDTQYF
-,11,TRBV2,many,TRBJ2-7,TGTGCCAGCCGGGGTCCCTACGAGCAGTACTTC,CASRGPYEQYF
TRBD1,16,TRBV20-1,many,TRBJ2-7,TGCAGTGCTACACGGACAGGGGGCAGCAACTCCTACGAGCAGTACTTC,CSATRTGGSNSYEQYF
-,12,TRBV20-1,-,TRBJ2-5,TGCAGTGTACGGCACAATCAAGAGACCCAGTACTTC,CSVRHNQETQYF
-,17,TRBV7-2,-,TRBJ2-1,TGTGCCAGCAGCTTAGAAGGCGGGTCAAGCTCCTACAATGAGCAGTTCTTC,CASSLEGGSSSYNEQFF
-,16,TRBV20-1,-,TRBJ2-6,TGCAGTGCTAGTGGGAGGACAGCCTCTGGGGCCAACGTCCGGACTTTC,CSASGRTASGANVRTF
TRBD2,15,TRBV5-1,once,TRBJ2-5,TGCGCCAGCAGCGCCTGGCGGGGGGGCGAGGAGACCCAGTACTTC,CASSAWRGGEETQYF
-,15,TRBV3-1,-,TRBJ2-7,TGTGCCAGCAGCCAAGGGACAGTGTCCTACAATGAGCAGTACTTC,CASSQGTVSYNEQYF
TRBD1,17,TRBV7-9,-,TRBJ2-1,TGTGCCAGCAGCCTTACAGGGGGGACAGGACCATACAATGAGCAGTTCTTC,CASSLTGGTGPYNEQFF
TRBD1,15,TRBV6-1,-,TRBJ2-3,TGTGCCAGCAGGGCCAACAGGGGCGGTACAGATACGCAGTATTTT,CASRANRGGTDTQYF
-,14,TRBV12-3/TRBV12-4,few,TRBJ2-4,TGTGCCAGCAGTTTAGATGGGGGCGTCGTCATTCAGTACTTC,CASSLDGGVVIQYF
-,13,TRBV20-1,-,TRBJ1-1,TGCAGTGCTCGGGTATCGGAGAACACTGAAGCTTTCTTT,CSARVSENTEAFF
-,15,TRBV7-2,few,TRBJ2-1,TGTGCCAGCAGCTTAGATCGGTCGGGGTGGAATGAGCAGTTCTTC,CASSLDRSGWNEQFF
TRBD2,19,TRBV19,-,TRBJ2-7,TGTGCCAGTAGTGGCCTAGGAACTAGCGGGGGGCCGGGCTCCTACGAGCAGTACTTC,CASSGLGTSGGPGSYEQYF
-,16,TRBV7-2,-,TRBJ1-2,TGTGTCAGCAGCTCCCCCGGCAGCCCAAAGGGCTATGGCTACACCTTC,CVSSSPGSPKGYGYTF
TRBD2,15,TRBV20-1,few,TRBJ2-1,TGCAGTGCTAGATTCTCTAGCGGGACGTACAATGAGCAGTTCTTC,CSARFSSGTYNEQFF
-,14,TRBV29-1,few,TRBJ2-7,TGCAGCGCCTCGGCAGGGGAACTACTATACGAGCAGTACTTC,CSASAGELLYEQYF
-,13,TRBV20-1,-,TRBJ2-1,TGCAGTGCTAGAGCCCAGACTTACAATGAGCAGTTCTTC,CSARAQTYNEQFF
TRBD1,15,TRBV12-5,few,TRBJ2-3,TGTGCTAGTGGTTTGTCGACAGGGAGCACAGATACGCAGTATTTT,CASGLSTGSTDTQYF
TRBD2,18,TRBV27,few,TRBJ2-3,TGTGCCAGCGGGAATTTACTAGCGGGGGGACTATCCACAGATACGCAGTATTTT,CASGNLLAGGLSTDTQYF
-,13,TRBV5-1,few,TRBJ2-5,TGCGCCAGCAGTGTCAGGGAAGGGGAGACCCAGTACTTC,CASSVREGETQYF
-,13,TRBV18,many,TRBJ2-4,TGTGCCAGCTCACCATCGCAGGGAGAAATTCAGTACTTC,CASSPSQGEIQYF
TRBD1,12,TRBV20-1,-,TRBJ1-5,TGCAGTGCTCGGGACAGCATCAGGCCCCAGCATTTT,CSARDSIRPQHF
TRBD2,15,TRBV6-6,few,TRBJ2-3,TGTGCCAGCAGTGTTAGCGGGGGGATCACAGATACGCAGTATTTT,CASSVSGGITDTQYF
TRBD2,13,TRBV5-8,-,TRBJ2-1,TGTGTCAGCACAGCGGGGGACCTCAATGAGCAGTTCTTC,CVSTAGDLNEQFF
TRBD1,13,TRBV2,-,TRBJ2-5,TGTGCCAGCACCTGGGACAGCCACGAGACCCAGTACTTC,CASTWDSHETQYF
TRBD2,17,TRBV7-3,-,TRBJ2-5,TGTGCCAGCAGCTTCGGGACTAGCGGGGGGGCAGGAGAGACCCAGTACTTC,CASSFGTSGGAGETQYF
-,16,TRBV5-5,few,TRBJ2-1,TGTGCCAGCAGCTCCTCGCGGACTCCAACCTACAATGAGCAGTTCTTC,CASSSSRTPTYNEQFF
-,14,TRBV24-1,few,TRBJ1-1,TGTGCCACCAGTGATTCCCGACGGGACACTGAAGCTTTCTTT,CATSDSRRDTEAFF
-,16,TRBV4-1,few,TRBJ1-6,TGCGCCAGCAGCCAAGTAGTTTCGGAGTATAATTCACCCCTCCACTTT,CASSQVVSEYNSPLHF
-,15,TRBV27,-,TRBJ2-7,TGTGCCAGCAGTTTTAGTGGTAGGGTTGGGAATGAGCAGTACTTC,CASSFSGRVGNEQYF
-,17,TRBV9,-,TRBJ1-1,TGTGCCAGCAGCCCCCCACGGGCGACAGGTCGGGACACTGAAGCTTTCTTT,CASSPPRATGRDTEAFF
-,15,TRBV10-3,many,TRBJ2-3,TGTGCCATCAGTGAAGGGGACGGCAACCTAGATACGCAGTATTTT,CAISEGDGNLDTQYF
-,15,TRBV12-3/TRBV12-4,-,TRBJ1-2,TGTGCCAGCAGTCCCCCCCCGAAGGGAAGGTTTGGCTACACCTTC,CASSPPPKGRFGYTF
-,16,TRBV4-2,-,TRBJ2-3,TGTGCCAGCAGCCAACATGTACAGTCAAAGGCTGATACGCAGTATTTT,CASSQHVQSKADTQYF
-,13,TRBV15,-,TRBJ1-1,TGTGCCACCAGCAGAGAAGCTTTGGCTGAAGCTTTCTTT,CATSREALAEAFF
-,15,TRBV4-3,many,TRBJ1-2,TGCGCCAGCAGCCAATACGGAAAGGGGAACTATGGCTACACCTTC,CASSQYGKGNYGYTF